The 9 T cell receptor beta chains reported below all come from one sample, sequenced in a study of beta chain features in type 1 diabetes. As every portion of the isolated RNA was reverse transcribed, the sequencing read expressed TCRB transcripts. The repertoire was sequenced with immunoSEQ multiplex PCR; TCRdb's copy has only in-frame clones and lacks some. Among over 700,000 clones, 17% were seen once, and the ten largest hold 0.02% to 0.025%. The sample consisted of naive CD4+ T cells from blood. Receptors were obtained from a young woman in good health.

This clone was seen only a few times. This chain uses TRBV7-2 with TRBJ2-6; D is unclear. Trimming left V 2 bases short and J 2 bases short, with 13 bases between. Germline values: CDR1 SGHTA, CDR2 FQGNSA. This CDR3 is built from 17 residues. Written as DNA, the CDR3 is TGTGCCAGCAGCTTATCGTTAATTTCGCCTGGGGCCAACGTCCTGACTTTC. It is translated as CASSLSLISPGANVLTF.

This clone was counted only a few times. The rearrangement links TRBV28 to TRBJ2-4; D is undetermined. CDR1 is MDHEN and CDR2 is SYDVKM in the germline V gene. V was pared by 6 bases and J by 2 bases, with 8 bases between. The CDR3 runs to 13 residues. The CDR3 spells CASSLISKNIQYF. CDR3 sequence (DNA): TGTGCCAGCAGCCTGATCTCCAAAAACATTCAGTACTTC.

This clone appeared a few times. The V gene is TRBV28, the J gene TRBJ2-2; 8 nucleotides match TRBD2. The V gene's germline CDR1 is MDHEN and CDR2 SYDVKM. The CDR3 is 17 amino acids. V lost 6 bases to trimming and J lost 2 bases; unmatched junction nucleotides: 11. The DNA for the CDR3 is TGTGCCAGCAGAGCGGGAGCGCGCTTCGGTAACACCGGGGAGCTGTTTTTT. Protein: CASRAGARFGNTGELFF.

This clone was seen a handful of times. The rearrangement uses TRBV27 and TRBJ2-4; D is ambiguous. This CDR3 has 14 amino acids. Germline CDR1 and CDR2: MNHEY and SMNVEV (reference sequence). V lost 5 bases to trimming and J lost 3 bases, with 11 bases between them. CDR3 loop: CASSPPPNKNIQYF. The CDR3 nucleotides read TGTGCCAGCAGTCCTCCCCCCAACAAAAACATTCAGTACTTC.

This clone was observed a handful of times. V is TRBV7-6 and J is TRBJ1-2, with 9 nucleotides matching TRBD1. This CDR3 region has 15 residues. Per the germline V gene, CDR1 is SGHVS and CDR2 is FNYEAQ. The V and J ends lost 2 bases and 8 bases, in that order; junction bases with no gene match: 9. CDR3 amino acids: CASSLSGGQGEGYTF. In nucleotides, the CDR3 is TGTGCCAGCAGCTTATCAGGGGGACAGGGAGAAGGCTACACCTTC.

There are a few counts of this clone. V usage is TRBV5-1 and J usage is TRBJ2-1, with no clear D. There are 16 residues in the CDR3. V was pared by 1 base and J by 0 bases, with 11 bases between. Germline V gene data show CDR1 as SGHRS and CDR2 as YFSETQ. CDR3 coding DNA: TGCGCCAGCAGCTTGTCGACGAGCAGCTCCTACAATGAGCAGTTCTTC. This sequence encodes CASSLSTSSSYNEQFF.

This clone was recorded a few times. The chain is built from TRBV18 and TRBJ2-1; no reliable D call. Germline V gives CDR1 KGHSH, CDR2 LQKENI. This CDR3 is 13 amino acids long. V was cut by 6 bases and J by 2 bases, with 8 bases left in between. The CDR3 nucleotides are TGTGCCAGCTCGATGGCAACCTACAATGAGCAGTTCTTC. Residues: CASSMATYNEQFF.

The CDR3 bases are TGTGCCAGTAGCTCCGGGACTAGCGGCCTAGGGCAGTACTTC. Its protein is CASSSGTSGLGQYF. V usage is TRBV19 and J usage is TRBJ2-7; 11 positions match TRBD2. Germline V gene sequence: CDR1 LNHDA, CDR2 SQIVND (reference sequence). The CDR3 spans 14 residues. Trimming at V came to 6 bases and at J to 9 bases, leaving 10 bases not matched to a gene.

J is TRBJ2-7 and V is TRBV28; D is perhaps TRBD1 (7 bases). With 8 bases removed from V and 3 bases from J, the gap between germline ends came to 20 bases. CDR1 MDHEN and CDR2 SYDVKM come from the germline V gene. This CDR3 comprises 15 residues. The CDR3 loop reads CASSPAGRGVYEQYF. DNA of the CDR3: TGTGCCAGCTCTCCTGCCGGCAGGGGGGTCTACGAGCAGTACTTC.